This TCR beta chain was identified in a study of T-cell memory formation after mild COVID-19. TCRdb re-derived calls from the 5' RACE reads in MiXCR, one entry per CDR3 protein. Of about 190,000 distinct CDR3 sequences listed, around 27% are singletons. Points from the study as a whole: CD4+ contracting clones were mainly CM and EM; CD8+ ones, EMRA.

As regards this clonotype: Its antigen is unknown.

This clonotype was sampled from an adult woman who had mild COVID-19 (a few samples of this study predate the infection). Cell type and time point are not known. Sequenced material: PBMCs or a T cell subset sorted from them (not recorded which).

In DNA form, the CDR3 reads TGTGCCACCCGCACGACGCAGGACGGGGAAAAACTGTTTTTT. Translating gives CATRTTQDGEKLFF. The chain joins TRBV10-3 to TRBJ1-4; no clear D gene. Germline loops: CDR1 ENHRY, CDR2 SYGVKD. The CDR3 is 14 amino acids. V was clipped by 10 bases and J by 8 bases, with 20 bases between them.